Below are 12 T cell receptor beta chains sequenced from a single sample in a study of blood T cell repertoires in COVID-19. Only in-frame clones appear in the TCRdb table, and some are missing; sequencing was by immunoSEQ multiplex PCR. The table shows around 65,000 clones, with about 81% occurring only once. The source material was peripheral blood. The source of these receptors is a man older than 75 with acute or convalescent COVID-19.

CDR3 amino acids: CASSLGRLGELFF. In DNA form, the CDR3 reads TGTGCCAGCAGTTTAGGGCGTTTGGGGGAGCTGTTTTTT. This chain links TRBV27 with TRBJ2-2; unclear D gene. The germline V and J ends were trimmed by 2 bases and 8 bases, with 9 bases remaining between them. This CDR3 is 13 amino acids long. Germline V CDR1 and CDR2: MNHEY, SMNVEV (reference sequence).

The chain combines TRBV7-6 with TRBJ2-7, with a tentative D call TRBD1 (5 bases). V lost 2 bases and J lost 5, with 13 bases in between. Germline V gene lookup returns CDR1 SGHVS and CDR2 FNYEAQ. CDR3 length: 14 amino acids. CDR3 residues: CASSLRPGNDEQYF. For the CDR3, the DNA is TGTGCCAGCAGCTTAAGGCCAGGGAACGACGAGCAGTACTTC.

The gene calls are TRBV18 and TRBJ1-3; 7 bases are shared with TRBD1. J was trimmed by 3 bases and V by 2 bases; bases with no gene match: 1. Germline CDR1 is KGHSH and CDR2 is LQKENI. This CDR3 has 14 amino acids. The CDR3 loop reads CASSPDRVGNTIYF. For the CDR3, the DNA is TGTGCCAGCTCACCAGACAGGGTTGGAAACACCATATATTTT.

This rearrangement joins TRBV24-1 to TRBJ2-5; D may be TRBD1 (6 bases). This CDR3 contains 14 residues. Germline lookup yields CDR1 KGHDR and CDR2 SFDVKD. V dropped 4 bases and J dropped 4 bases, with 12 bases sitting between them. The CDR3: CATSDQRTVETQYF. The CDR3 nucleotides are TGTGCCACCAGTGACCAACGGACAGTAGAGACCCAGTACTTC.

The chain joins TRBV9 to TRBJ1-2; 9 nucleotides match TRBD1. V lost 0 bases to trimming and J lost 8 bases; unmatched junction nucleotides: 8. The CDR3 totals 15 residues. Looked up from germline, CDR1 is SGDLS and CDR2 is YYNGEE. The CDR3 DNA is TGTGCCAGCAGCGTAGGAGGGCTCGGGACAGGGGGCTACACCTTC. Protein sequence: CASSVGGLGTGGYTF.

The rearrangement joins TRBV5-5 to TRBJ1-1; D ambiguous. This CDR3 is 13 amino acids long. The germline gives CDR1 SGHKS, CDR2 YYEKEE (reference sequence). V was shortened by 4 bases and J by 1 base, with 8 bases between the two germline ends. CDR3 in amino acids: CASSPPGNTEAFF. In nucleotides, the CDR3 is TGTGCCAGCAGCCCCCCGGGGAACACTGAAGCTTTCTTT. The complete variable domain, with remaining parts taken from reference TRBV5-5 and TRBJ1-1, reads DAGVTQSPTHLIKTRGQQVTLRCSPISGHKSVSWYQQVLGQGPQFIFQYYEKEERGRGNFPDRFSARQFPNYSSELNVNALLLGDSALYLCASSPPGNTEAFFGQGTRLTVV.

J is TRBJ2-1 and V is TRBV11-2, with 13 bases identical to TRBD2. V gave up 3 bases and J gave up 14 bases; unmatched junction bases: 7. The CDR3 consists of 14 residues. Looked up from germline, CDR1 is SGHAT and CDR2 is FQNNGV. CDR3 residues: CASSLGLAGRSKFF. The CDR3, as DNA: TGTGCCAGCAGCTTGGGACTAGCGGGGCGATCAAAGTTCTTC.

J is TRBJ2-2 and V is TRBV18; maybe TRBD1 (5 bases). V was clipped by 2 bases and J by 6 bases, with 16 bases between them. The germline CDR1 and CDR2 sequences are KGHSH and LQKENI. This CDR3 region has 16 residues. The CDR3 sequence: CASSPSTQGSPGELFF. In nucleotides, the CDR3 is TGTGCCAGCTCACCAAGTACCCAGGGATCCCCCGGGGAGCTGTTTTTT.

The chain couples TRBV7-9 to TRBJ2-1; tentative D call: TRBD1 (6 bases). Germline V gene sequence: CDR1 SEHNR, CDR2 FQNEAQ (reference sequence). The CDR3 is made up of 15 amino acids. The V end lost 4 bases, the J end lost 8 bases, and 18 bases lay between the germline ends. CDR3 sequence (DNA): TGTGCCAGCAGCTACCCGGCAGGGGCTAACGATGAGCAGTTCTTC. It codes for CASSYPAGANDEQFF. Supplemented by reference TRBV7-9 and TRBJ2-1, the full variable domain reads DTGVSQNPRHKITKRGQNVTFRCDPISEHNRLYWYRQTLGQGPEFLTYFQNEAQLEKSRLLSDRFSAERPKGSFSTLEIQRTEQGDSAMYLCASSYPAGANDEQFFGPGTRLTVL.

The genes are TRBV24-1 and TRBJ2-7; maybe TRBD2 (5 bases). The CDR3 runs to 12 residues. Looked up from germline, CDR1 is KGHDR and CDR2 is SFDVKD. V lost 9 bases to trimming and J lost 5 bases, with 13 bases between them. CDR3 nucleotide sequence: TGTGCCACCGCAGGCCGGGGAGACGAGCAGTACTTC. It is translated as CATAGRGDEQYF.

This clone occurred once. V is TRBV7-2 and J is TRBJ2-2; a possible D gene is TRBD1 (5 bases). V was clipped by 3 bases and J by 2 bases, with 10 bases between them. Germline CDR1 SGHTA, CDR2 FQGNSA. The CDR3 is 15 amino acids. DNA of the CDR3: TGTGCCAGCAGCTTGGCAGGGCCAAACACCGGGGAGCTGTTTTTT. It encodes CASSLAGPNTGELFF.

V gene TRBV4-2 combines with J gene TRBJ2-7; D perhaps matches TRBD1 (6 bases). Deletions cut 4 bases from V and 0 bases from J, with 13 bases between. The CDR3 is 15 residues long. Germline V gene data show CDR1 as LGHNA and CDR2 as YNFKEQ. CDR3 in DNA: TGTGCCAGCAGCCCCGTACAGGGAAGCTCCTACGAGCAGTACTTC. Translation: CASSPVQGSSYEQYF.